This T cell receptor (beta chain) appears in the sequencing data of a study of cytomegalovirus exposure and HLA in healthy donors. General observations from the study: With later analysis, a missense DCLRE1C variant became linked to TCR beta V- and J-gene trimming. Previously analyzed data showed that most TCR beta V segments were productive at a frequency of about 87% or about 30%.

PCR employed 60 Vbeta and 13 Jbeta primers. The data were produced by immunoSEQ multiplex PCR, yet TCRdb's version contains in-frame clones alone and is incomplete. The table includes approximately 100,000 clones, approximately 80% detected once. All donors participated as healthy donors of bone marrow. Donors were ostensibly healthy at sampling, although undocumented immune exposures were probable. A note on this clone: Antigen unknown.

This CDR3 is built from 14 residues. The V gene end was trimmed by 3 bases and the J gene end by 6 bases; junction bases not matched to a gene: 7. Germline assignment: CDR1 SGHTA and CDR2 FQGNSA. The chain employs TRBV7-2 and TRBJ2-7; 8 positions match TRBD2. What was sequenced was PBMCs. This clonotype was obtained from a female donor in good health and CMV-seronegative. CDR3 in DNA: TGTGCCAGCAGCTTCGGGGGGGGAGAACTCGAGCAGTACTTC. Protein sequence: CASSFGGGELEQYF.